These 6 T cell receptor beta chains came from one sample sequenced in a study of blood T cell repertoires in COVID-19. Produced via immunoSEQ multiplex PCR; TCRdb's table is partial and in-frame only. The sample holds about 150,000 clones, approximately 91% seen once. The sample consisted of peripheral blood. The receptors stem from a woman between 65 and 79 years old with acute or convalescent COVID-19.

The rearrangement links TRBV4-3 to TRBJ2-7, with a tentative D call TRBD2 (6 bases). Germline V lookup: CDR1 LGHNA, CDR2 YSLEER. The CDR3 extends over 15 amino acids. V was shortened by 6 bases and J by 6 bases, with 21 bases between the two germline ends. In nucleotides, the CDR3 is TGCGCCAGCAGTCGAGACACCTTCATCGGGGGCGAGCAGTACTTC. Residues: CASSRDTFIGGEQYF.

The chain recombines TRBV4-1 with TRBJ2-2; the D gene is possibly TRBD1 (5 bases). Trimming shortened V by 0 bases and J by 6 bases, and 17 bases separated the two germline ends. Germline assignment: CDR1 MGHRA and CDR2 YSYEKL. This CDR3 spans 17 amino acids. The DNA of the CDR3 is TGCGCCAGCAGCCAAGATATTTTCCAGGGAAGGCCCGGGGAGCTGTTTTTT. It specifies CASSQDIFQGRPGELFF.

This chain uses TRBV11-2 with TRBJ1-2, with D possibly TRBD1 on 6 matching bases. This CDR3 comprises 15 residues. CDR1 and CDR2 from the germline V gene are SGHAT and FQNNGV. Trimming pared 1 base from V and 2 bases from J, leaving 11 bases between. The CDR3 coding sequence is TGTGCCAGCAGCTTAGGAGGGGGTTGGAACTATGGCTACACCTTC. Its translation is CASSLGGGWNYGYTF.

The J gene is TRBJ1-5, the V gene TRBV6-5; 7 nucleotides agree with TRBD1. The CDR3 has 14 amino acids. Germline CDR1 MNHEY, CDR2 SVGAGI. The junction had 6 bases not matched to a gene; V was cut back by 6 bases and J by 4 bases. CDR3 amino acids: CASSNRGANQPQHF. The CDR3 DNA reads as TGTGCCAGCAGCAACAGGGGTGCAAATCAGCCCCAGCATTTT.

The chain employs TRBV19 and TRBJ2-3; TRBD2 might be the D (6 bases). Germline-derived CDR1 and CDR2 are LNHDA and SQIVND (reference sequence). The CDR3 consists of 16 residues. Trimming cost V 1 base and J 2 bases, with 13 bases left between them. CDR3 sequence: CASSIGSRGYTDTQYF. DNA of the CDR3: TGTGCCAGTAGTATAGGGAGTCGGGGGTACACAGATACGCAGTATTTT. Full variable domain (missing parts from reference TRBV19 and TRBJ2-3): DGGITQSPKYLFRKEGQNVTLSCEQNLNHDAMYWYRQDPGQGLRLIYYSQIVNDFQKGDIAEGYSVSREKKESFPLTVTSAQKNPTAFYLCASSIGSRGYTDTQYFGPGTRLTVL.

The rearrangement joins TRBV12-5 to TRBJ1-1; 8 nucleotides agree with TRBD1. The CDR3 spans 18 residues. The germline V gene has CDR1 LGHNT and CDR2 FRNRAP. With 3 bases clipped from V and 0 bases from J, the junction kept 12 bases outside the gene matches. The CDR3 region has the DNA TGTGCTAGTGGTTTCAAATCCGGGACAGGACACATGAACACTGAAGCTTTCTTT. Translated, it gives CASGFKSGTGHMNTEAFF.